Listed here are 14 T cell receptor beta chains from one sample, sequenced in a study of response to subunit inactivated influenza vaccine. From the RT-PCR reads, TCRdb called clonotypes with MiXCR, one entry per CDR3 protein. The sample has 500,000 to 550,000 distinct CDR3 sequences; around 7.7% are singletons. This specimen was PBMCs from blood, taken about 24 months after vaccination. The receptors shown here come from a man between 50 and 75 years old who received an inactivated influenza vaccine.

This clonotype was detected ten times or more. In nucleotides, the CDR3 is TGTGCCAGCAGCCCTAGCGGGAGGGCTAGCGGGGAGCTGTTTTTT. Amino acids: CASSPSGRASGELFF. The V gene is TRBV7-2, the J gene TRBJ2-2, with 12 bases that match TRBD2. V was pared by 5 bases and J by 7 bases, with 5 bases of the junction left unmatched. This CDR3 is 15 amino acids long. Germline-derived CDR1 and CDR2 are SGHTA and FQGNSA.

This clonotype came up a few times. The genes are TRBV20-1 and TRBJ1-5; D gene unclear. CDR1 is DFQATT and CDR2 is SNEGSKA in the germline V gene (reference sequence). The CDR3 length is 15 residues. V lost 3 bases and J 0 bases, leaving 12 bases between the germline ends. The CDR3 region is CSASWAGDSNQPQHF. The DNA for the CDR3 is TGCAGTGCTAGTTGGGCAGGAGATAGCAATCAGCCCCAGCATTTT.

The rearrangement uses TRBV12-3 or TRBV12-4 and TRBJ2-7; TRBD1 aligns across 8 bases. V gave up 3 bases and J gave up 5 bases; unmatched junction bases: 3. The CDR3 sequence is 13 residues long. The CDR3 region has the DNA TGTGCCAGCAGTTTTCAGGGGGCGGACGAGCAGTACTTC. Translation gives CASSFQGADEQYF.

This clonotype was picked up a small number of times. Here the CDR3 reads CASSVPGTSTQYF. In nucleotides, the CDR3 is TGTGCCAGCAGCGTTCCCGGGACTAGTACGCAGTATTTT. This rearrangement joins TRBV3-1 to TRBJ2-3, with 8 nucleotides matching TRBD2. The CDR3 sequence is 13 residues long. Germline-derived CDR1 and CDR2 are LGHDT and YNNKEL (reference sequence). The trim removed 5 bases at V and 8 bases at J, leaving 6 bases unmatched.

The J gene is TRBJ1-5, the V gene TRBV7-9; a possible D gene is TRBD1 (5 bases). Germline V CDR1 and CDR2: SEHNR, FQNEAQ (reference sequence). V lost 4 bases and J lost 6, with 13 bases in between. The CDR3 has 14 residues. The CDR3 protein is CASSSDGGVQPQHF. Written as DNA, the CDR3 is TGTGCCAGCAGCTCGGACGGGGGTGTTCAGCCCCAGCATTTT.

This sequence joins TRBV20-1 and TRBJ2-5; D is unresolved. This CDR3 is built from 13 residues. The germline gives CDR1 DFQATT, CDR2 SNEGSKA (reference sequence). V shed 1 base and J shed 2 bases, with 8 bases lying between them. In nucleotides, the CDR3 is TGCAGTGCTAGAGTGGCCCCTCAAGAGACCCAGTACTTC. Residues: CSARVAPQETQYF.

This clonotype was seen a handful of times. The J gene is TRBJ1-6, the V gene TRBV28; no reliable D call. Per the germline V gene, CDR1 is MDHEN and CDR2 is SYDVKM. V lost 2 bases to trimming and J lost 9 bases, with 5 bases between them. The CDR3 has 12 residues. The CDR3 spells CASSLLVSPLHF. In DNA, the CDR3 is TGTGCCAGCAGTTTACTGGTTTCACCCCTCCACTTT.

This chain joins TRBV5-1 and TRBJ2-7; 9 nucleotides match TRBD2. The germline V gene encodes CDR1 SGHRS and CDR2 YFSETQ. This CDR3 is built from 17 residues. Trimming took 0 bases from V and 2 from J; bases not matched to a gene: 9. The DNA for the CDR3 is TGCGCCAGCAGCTTGGCCGGACGCGGGAGGGCCCCCTACGAGCAGTACTTC. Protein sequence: CASSLAGRGRAPYEQYF.

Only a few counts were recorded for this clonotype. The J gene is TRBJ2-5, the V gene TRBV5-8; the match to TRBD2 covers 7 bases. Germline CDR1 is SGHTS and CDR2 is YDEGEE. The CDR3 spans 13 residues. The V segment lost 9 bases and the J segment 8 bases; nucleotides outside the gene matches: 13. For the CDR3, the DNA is TGTGCCACCCAGGCCCCCGGGGGGAGTACCCAGTACTTC. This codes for CATQAPGGSTQYF.

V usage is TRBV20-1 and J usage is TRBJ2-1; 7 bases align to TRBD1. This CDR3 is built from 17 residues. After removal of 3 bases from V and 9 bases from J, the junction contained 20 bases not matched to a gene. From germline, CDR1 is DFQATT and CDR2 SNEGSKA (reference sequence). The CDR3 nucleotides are TGCAGTGCTAGTGCCCAGGGGGTGGGTGTGGGGAACAGTGAGCAGTTCTTC. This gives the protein CSASAQGVGVGNSEQFF.

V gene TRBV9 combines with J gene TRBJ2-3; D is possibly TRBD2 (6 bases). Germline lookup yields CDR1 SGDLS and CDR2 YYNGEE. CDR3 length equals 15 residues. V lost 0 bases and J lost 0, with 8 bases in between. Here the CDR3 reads CASSVVGTSTDTQYF. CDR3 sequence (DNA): TGTGCCAGCAGCGTAGTCGGGACTAGCACAGATACGCAGTATTTT.

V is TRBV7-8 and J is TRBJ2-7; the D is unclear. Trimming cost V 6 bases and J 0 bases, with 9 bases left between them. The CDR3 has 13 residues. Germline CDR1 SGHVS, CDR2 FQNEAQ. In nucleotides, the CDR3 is TGTGCCAGCAGTCTGGCGAACTCCTACGAGCAGTACTTC. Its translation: CASSLANSYEQYF.

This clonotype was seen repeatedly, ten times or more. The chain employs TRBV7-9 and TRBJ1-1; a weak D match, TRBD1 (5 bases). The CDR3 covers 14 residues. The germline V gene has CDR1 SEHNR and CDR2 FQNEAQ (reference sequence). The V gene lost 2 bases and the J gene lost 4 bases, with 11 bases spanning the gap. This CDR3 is CASSLSPRGTEAFF. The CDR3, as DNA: TGTGCCAGCAGCTTATCCCCTAGGGGCACTGAAGCTTTCTTT.

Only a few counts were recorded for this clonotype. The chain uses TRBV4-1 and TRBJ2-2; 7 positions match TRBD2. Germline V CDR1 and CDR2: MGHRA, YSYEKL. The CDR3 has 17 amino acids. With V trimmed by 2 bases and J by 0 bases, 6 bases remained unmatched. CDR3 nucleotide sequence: TGCGCCAGCAGCCAAAACCTCCTAGCGGCGAACACCGGGGAGCTGTTTTTT. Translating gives CASSQNLLAANTGELFF.